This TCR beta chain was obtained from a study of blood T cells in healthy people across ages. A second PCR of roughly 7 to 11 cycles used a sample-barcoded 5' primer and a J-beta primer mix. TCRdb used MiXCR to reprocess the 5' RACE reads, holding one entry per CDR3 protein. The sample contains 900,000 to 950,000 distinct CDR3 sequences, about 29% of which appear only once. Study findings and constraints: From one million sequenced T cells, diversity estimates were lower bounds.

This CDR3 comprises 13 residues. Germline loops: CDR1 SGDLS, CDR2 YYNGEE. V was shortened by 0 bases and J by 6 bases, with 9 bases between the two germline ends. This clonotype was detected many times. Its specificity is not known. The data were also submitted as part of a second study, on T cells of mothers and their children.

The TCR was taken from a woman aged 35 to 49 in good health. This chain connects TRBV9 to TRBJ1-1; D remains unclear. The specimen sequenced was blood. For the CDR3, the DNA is TGTGCCAGCAGCGTAGGTCAGTTTGCTGAAGCTTTCTTT. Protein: CASSVGQFAEAFF.